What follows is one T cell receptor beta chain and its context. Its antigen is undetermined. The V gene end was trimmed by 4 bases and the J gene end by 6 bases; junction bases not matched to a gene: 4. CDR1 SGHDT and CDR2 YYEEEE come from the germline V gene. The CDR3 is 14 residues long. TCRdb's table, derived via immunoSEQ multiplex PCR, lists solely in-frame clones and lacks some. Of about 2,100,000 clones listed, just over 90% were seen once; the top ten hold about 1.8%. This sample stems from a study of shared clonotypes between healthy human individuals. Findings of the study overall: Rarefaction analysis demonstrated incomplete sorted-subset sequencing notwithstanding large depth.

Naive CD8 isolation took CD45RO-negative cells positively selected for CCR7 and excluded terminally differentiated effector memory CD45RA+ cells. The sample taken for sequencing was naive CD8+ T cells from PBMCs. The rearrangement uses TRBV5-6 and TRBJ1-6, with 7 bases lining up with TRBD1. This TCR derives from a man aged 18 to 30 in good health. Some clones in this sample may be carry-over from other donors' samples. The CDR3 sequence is CASSEGQPNSPLHF. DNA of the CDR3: TGTGCCAGCAGCGAGGGACAGCCTAATTCACCCCTCCACTTT.